The entry below gives a single TCR beta chain sequence along with its context. Its matching antigen is unknown. The germline CDR1 and CDR2 sequences are SGHNT and YENEEA. The CDR3 length is 15 residues. The source of the sample is a study of T cells expressing NK-cell markers. Across the whole study: It was sorted CD3+CD56-NKG2C+, CD3+CD56+NKG2C- and CD3+CD56+NKG2C+ T cells that provided the TCR beta repertoires. Serological testing identified seven of the eight sequenced donors as HCMV-seropositive and one as seronegative.

For each CDR3 protein, TCRdb gives one entry from its re-call of the 5' RACE reads, without DNA. The table gives 150,000 to 180,000 distinct CDR3 sequences; the top ten clones make up approximately 35% of it. The study's findings and limits: Dominant NKG2C+ clonotypes were found to form about 1.0-7.0% of CD8+ T cells in several donors.

The specimen sequenced was blood T cells: a sorted CD56 or NKG2C T cell subset, CD4+ or CD8+ T cells, or bulk PBMC T cells (not recorded which). The chain has TRBV11-3 and TRBJ2-1; as DNA is missing, the TRBD2 call by TCRdb cannot be tested. The TCR comes from a woman aged 45 to 65 in good health. The CDR3 sequence is CASSLLAGVLNEQFF.